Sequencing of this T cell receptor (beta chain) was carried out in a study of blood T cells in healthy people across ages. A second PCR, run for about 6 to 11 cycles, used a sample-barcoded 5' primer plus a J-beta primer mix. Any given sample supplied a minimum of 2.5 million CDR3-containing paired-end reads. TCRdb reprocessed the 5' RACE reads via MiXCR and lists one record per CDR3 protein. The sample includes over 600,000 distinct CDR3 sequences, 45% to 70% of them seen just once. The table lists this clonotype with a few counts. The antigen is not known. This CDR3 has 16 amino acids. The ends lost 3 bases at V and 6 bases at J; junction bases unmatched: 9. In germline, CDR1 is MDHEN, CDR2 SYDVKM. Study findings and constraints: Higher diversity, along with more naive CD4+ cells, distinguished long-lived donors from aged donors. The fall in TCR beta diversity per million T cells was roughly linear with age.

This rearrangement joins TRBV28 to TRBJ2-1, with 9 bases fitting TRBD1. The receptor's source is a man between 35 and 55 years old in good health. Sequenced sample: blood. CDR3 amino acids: CASSLLIGTGRNEQFF. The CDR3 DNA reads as TGTGCCAGCAGTTTGTTGATCGGGACAGGGCGCAATGAGCAGTTCTTC.